This T cell receptor beta chain was retrieved from a study of blood T cell repertoires in COVID-19. Looking at the study overall: Specimens from acute and convalescent COVID-19 originated in the United States, Italy and Spain. Sources were T cells, B-cell-depleted T cells, or PBMCs; the material itself was cDNA or gDNA.

This CDR3 has 15 residues. Per germline, CDR1 SNHLY and CDR2 FYNNEI. Trimming left V 6 bases short and J 7 bases short, with 19 bases between. Per the study methods: Researchers report that nucleated cell counts were estimated from reference gene primer amplification. Clones were sequenced by immunoSEQ multiplex PCR, and TCRdb holds only the in-frame ones, with some missing. That table is the source of V, J and clone size, and D and trimming were worked out from the DNA. The sample records around 130,000 clones, around 80% being singletons. The sequence was obtained from a woman aged 55-69 years with acute or convalescent COVID-19. The chain links TRBV2 to TRBJ2-4, with a tentative D call TRBD1 (6 bases). Sequencing input: peripheral blood. CDR3 protein: CASSRSQGFANIQYF. The DNA for the CDR3 is TGTGCCAGCAGCCGAAGCCAGGGGTTTGCGAACATTCAGTACTTC. Combining the CDR3 with reference TRBV2 and TRBJ2-4 gives the whole variable domain EPEVTQTPSHQVTQMGQEVILRCVPISNHLYFYWYRQILGQKVEFLVSFYNNEISEKSEIFDDQFSVERPDGSNFTLKIRSTKLEDSAMYFCASSRSQGFANIQYFGAGTRLSVL.